The TCR beta chain described here comes from a study of coeliac disease. Whole-study findings and limits: Most TRB amino acid sequences occurred in only one sample. Lamina propria and intraepithelial cell fractions may contain each other's cells. Lower clonality than controls marked TRB and TRG repertoires from active celiac intraepithelial and lamina propria samples.

CDR1 is LNHDA and CDR2 is SQIVND in the germline V gene (reference sequence). There are 15 residues in the CDR3. TCRdb keeps only in-frame clones here, not all; method: immunoSEQ multiplex PCR. The repertoire holds some 3,900 clones, with around 60% as singletons. About this clone itself: Its antigen is unidentified.

This TCR derives from a young woman without celiac disease. What was sequenced was lymphocytes from the gut lamina propria. The gene calls are TRBV19 and TRBJ2-5, with TRBD1 identical over 10 bases. The J call could be wrong; TRBJ2-7 is a better fit for the DNA end. DNA for the CDR3: TGTGCCAGTAGTACGGGCCGACAGGGGGCTGACGAGCAGTACTTC. It codes for CASSTGRQGADEQYF.